The next 23 T cell receptor beta chains were all read from a single sample in a study of graft-versus-host responses after intestinal transplantation. Only in-frame clones appear in the TCRdb table, and some are missing; sequencing was by immunoSEQ multiplex PCR. The sample contains more than 70,000 clones, around 92% of which appear only once. Antigen specificity for these receptors is unknown. The material was unstimulated CD8+ T cells sorted from spleen or lymph node cells, obtained before transplant. All receptors come from a human donor who was the organ donor for an intestinal transplant.

This chain joins TRBV27 and TRBJ1-2, with D maybe TRBD1 (5 bases). V was clipped by 6 bases and J by 0 bases, with 8 bases between them. The CDR3 is made up of 13 amino acids. Germline V gene sequence: CDR1 MNHEY, CDR2 SMNVEV (reference sequence). The CDR3 sequence: CASRLTANYGYTF. In DNA form, the CDR3 reads TGTGCCAGCAGGTTGACAGCTAACTATGGCTACACCTTC.

V is TRBV29-1 and J is TRBJ2-2; D remains unclear. This CDR3 is 12 amino acids long. V lost 4 bases to trimming and J lost 3 bases, with 6 bases between them. CDR1 is SQVTM, CDR2 ANQGSEA, per germline. The chain's CDR3 is CSVVGDTGELFF. CDR3 DNA sequence: TGCAGCGTTGTAGGAGACACCGGGGAGCTGTTTTTT.

This chain uses TRBV9 with TRBJ2-5; D may be TRBD2 (6 bases). The J call is in doubt because the DNA end fits TRBJ2-7 better. CDR1 and CDR2 from the germline V gene are SGDLS and YYNGEE. The CDR3 runs 14 residues. CDR3 in DNA: TGTGCCAGCAGCCCTGACGGGGGTAGCTACGAGCAGTACTTC. Translated, it gives CASSPDGGSYEQYF.

The chain uses TRBV25-1 and TRBJ1-4; 9 nucleotides align to TRBD1. The junction had 8 bases not matched to a gene; V was cut back by 7 bases and J by 5 bases. The CDR3 consists of 15 residues. The germline CDR1 and CDR2 sequences are MGHDK and SYGVNS. For the CDR3, the DNA is TGTGCCAGCACGGACATCGGGACAGGGAATGAAAAACTGTTTTTT. Amino acids: CASTDIGTGNEKLFF.

V is TRBV6-5 and J is TRBJ2-1; weak D call: TRBD1 (5 bases). CDR3 length: 14 amino acids. The germline V gene encodes CDR1 MNHEY and CDR2 SVGAGI. Trimming stripped 0 bases from V and 7 bases from J, with 10 bases between. CDR3 sequence reads: CASSYSSGKNEQFF. As DNA, the CDR3 is TGTGCCAGCAGTTACTCCTCAGGGAAGAATGAGCAGTTCTTC.

The gene calls are TRBV4-3 and TRBJ2-2; unclear D gene. The CDR3 is made up of 16 amino acids. CDR1 and CDR2 (germline): LGHNA, YSLEER. V gave up 2 bases and J gave up 0 bases, with 10 bases separating them. CDR3 nucleotides: TGCGCCAGCAGCCAACCGACATACGCGAACACCGGGGAGCTGTTTTTT. It is translated as CASSQPTYANTGELFF.

V and J are TRBV4-1 and TRBJ1-5; D ambiguous. Germline CDR1 reads MGHRA; CDR2 reads YSYEKL. This CDR3 spans 15 amino acids. V was trimmed by 0 bases and J by 2 bases, leaving 8 bases between them. CDR3 protein: CASSQESGGNQPQHF. For the CDR3, the DNA is TGCGCCAGCAGCCAAGAATCAGGCGGCAATCAGCCCCAGCATTTT.

The chain has TRBV4-3 and TRBJ2-1; D is ambiguous. This CDR3 comprises 15 residues. Germline V gene sequence: CDR1 LGHNA, CDR2 YSLEER. V was clipped by 4 bases and J by 2 bases, with 12 bases between them. As DNA, the CDR3 is TGCGCCAGCAGCCTTGCGAAGTATGCCTACAATGAGCAGTTCTTC. Amino acids: CASSLAKYAYNEQFF.

Comments on this clone: The junction does not match germline at one end; this may be a read error. The chain joins TRBV5-6 to TRBJ2-1, with D unclear. The CDR3 length is 12 residues. CDR1 and CDR2 (germline): SGHDT, YYEEEE. The CDR3 coding sequence is TGTGCCAGCAGCTTGGGCTACAGTGAGCAGTTCTTC. It translates to CASSLGYSEQFF. The complete variable domain, with remaining parts taken from reference TRBV5-6 and TRBJ2-1, reads DAGVTQSPTHLIKTRGQQVTLRCSPKSGHDTVSWYQQALGQGPQFIFQYYEEEERQRGNFPDRFSGHQFPNYSSELNVNALLLGDSALYLCASSLGYSEQFFGPGTRLTVL.

The V gene is TRBV18, the J gene TRBJ1-1; D remains ambiguous. Germline V gene sequence: CDR1 KGHSH, CDR2 LQKENI. V was clipped by 3 bases and J by 8 bases, with 16 bases between them. This CDR3 has 14 amino acids. The CDR3, as DNA: TGTGCCAGCTCACCTACGGACCTCACGGGGGAAGCTTTCTTT. It specifies CASSPTDLTGEAFF.

V and J are TRBV4-3 and TRBJ2-2; 7 bases fit TRBD1. Trimming took 3 bases from V and 1 from J; bases not matched to a gene: 5. Germline-derived CDR1 and CDR2 are LGHNA and YSLEER. The CDR3 has 16 amino acids. The CDR3 here is CASSQGTALNTGELFF. CDR3 bases: TGCGCCAGCAGCCAGGGGACAGCTTTGAACACCGGGGAGCTGTTTTTT.

V gene TRBV7-2 combines with J gene TRBJ2-7; 11 bases align to TRBD1. The length of the CDR3 is 14 residues. The ends lost 7 bases at V and 3 bases at J; junction bases unmatched: 5. Germline V lookup: CDR1 SGHTA, CDR2 FQGNSA. CDR3 region: CASTWTGGLYEQYF. CDR3 in DNA: TGTGCCAGCACCTGGACAGGGGGCCTCTACGAGCAGTACTTC.

Comment on this clone: Other DNA sequences of this sample code for an identical CDR3. The chain recombines TRBV19 with TRBJ1-1, with D unclear. The ends were cut back, 6 bases at V and 2 bases at J, with 7 bases in the middle. CDR3 length equals 12 residues. Germline CDR1 is LNHDA and CDR2 is SQIVND (reference sequence). CDR3: CASSTGNTEAFF. CDR3 coding DNA: TGTGCCAGTAGCACGGGAAACACTGAAGCTTTCTTT.

The table lists this clone with a few counts. The chain joins TRBV19 to TRBJ1-5; D unclear. Deletions cut 6 bases from V and 7 bases from J, with 10 bases between. The CDR3 consists of 12 residues. Germline V CDR1 and CDR2: LNHDA, SQIVND (reference sequence). In DNA, the CDR3 is TGTGCCAGTAGCAGGAGCGGCCAGCCCCAGCATTTT. Translation gives CASSRSGQPQHF.

The genes are TRBV4-2 and TRBJ2-7; the D gene is possibly TRBD2 (5 bases). CDR1 is LGHNA, CDR2 YNFKEQ, per germline. This CDR3 spans 16 amino acids. The V end lost 0 bases, the J end lost 9 bases, and 21 bases lay between the germline ends. DNA for the CDR3: TGTGCCAGCAGCCAAGATACGACAAGGGCCGGGGTGGTGCAGTACTTC. Its protein product is CASSQDTTRAGVVQYF.

The chain employs TRBV4-2 and TRBJ2-7; no clear D. The CDR3 is made up of 16 amino acids. The V gene's germline CDR1 is LGHNA and CDR2 YNFKEQ. V lost 0 bases and J lost 2, with 14 bases in between. This CDR3 reads CASSQDYLGSTYEQYF. The CDR3 bases are TGTGCCAGCAGCCAAGATTATCTAGGAAGTACCTACGAGCAGTACTTC.

This clone appeared a single time. V and J are TRBV6-5 and TRBJ1-1; the match to TRBD1 covers 9 bases. This CDR3 contains 16 residues. CDR1 and CDR2 (germline): MNHEY, SVGAGI. The V gene end was trimmed by 4 bases and the J gene end by 5 bases; junction bases not matched to a gene: 11. In DNA, the CDR3 is TGTGCCAGCAGTTTTACAGGGGGCCCCGGTAGGACTGAAGCTTTCTTT. This encodes CASSFTGGPGRTEAFF.

This rearrangement joins TRBV27 to TRBJ1-2; D is unresolved. Germline loops: CDR1 MNHEY, CDR2 SMNVEV (reference sequence). The CDR3 is made up of 14 amino acids. V was pared by 2 bases and J by 11 bases, with 18 bases between. This CDR3 reads CASSLTSPIYVYTF. The CDR3 DNA reads as TGTGCCAGCAGTTTAACGAGCCCCATCTATGTTTACACCTTC.

This clone was seen just once. The chain recombines TRBV2 with TRBJ2-7; 8 nucleotides line up with TRBD1. Unmatched junction bases numbered 6, after V lost 8 bases and J lost 0 bases. The CDR3 is 14 residues long. Per germline, CDR1 SNHLY and CDR2 FYNNEI. The CDR3 DNA is TGTGCCAGCCTTAGGACAGGGCCCTCCTACGAGCAGTACTTC. As protein: CASLRTGPSYEQYF.

This clone is a singleton in its sample. The chain has TRBV2 and TRBJ2-3; D unclear. Germline CDR1 SNHLY, CDR2 FYNNEI. The CDR3 contains 15 residues. Trimming cost V 4 bases and J 3 bases, with 14 bases left between them. DNA of the CDR3: TGTGCCAGCAGTGGCCCGTCGGGTAGAACAGATACGCAGTATTTT. Amino acids: CASSGPSGRTDTQYF.

The chain employs TRBV11-2 and TRBJ1-3; D gene ambiguous. The germline gives CDR1 SGHAT, CDR2 FQNNGV. Trimming stripped 2 bases from V and 2 bases from J, with 13 bases between. This CDR3 spans 16 amino acids. The CDR3 region is CASSLFGDSPGNTIYF. Here the CDR3 DNA reads TGTGCCAGCAGCTTATTCGGGGATAGCCCTGGAAACACCATATATTTT.

This rearrangement joins TRBV25-1 to TRBJ2-5, with TRBD2 matching 8 bases. CDR1 is MGHDK and CDR2 is SYGVNS in the germline V gene. After removal of 4 bases from V and 4 bases from J, the junction contained 8 bases not matched to a gene. CDR3 length: 15 residues. The CDR3 loop is CASSVFYAGGETQYF. The CDR3 DNA reads TGTGCCAGCAGTGTTTTTTATGCGGGGGGAGAGACCCAGTACTTC.

This rearrangement joins TRBV11-1 to TRBJ2-7, with D tentatively TRBD1 (7 bases). With 1 base removed from V and 4 bases from J, the gap between germline ends came to 11 bases. The germline V gene has CDR1 SGHAT and CDR2 FQDESV (reference sequence). The CDR3 extends over 14 amino acids. The CDR3 loop reads CASSLGRGLYEQYF. As DNA, the CDR3 is TGTGCCAGCAGCTTAGGGAGGGGGCTTTACGAGCAGTACTTC.